This T cell receptor (beta chain) was found in a study of blood T cell repertoires in COVID-19. Germline V lookup: CDR1 MNHNS, CDR2 SASEGT. CDR3 length: 15 amino acids. With 0 bases removed from V and 4 bases from J, the gap between germline ends came to 12 bases. Assay used: immunoSEQ multiplex PCR; TCRdb lists only in-frame clones, some missing. Altogether over 95,000 clones are present, less than 85% being singletons, with the ten largest covering 18%. Sequencing input: peripheral blood. The source is a woman over 75 with active or convalescent COVID-19. The chain joins TRBV6-1 to TRBJ1-1; D is unclear. For the CDR3, the DNA is TGTGCCAGCAGTGAAGCGGCCCCCGGAGGCACTGAAGCTTTCTTT. Translation: CASSEAAPGGTEAFF.